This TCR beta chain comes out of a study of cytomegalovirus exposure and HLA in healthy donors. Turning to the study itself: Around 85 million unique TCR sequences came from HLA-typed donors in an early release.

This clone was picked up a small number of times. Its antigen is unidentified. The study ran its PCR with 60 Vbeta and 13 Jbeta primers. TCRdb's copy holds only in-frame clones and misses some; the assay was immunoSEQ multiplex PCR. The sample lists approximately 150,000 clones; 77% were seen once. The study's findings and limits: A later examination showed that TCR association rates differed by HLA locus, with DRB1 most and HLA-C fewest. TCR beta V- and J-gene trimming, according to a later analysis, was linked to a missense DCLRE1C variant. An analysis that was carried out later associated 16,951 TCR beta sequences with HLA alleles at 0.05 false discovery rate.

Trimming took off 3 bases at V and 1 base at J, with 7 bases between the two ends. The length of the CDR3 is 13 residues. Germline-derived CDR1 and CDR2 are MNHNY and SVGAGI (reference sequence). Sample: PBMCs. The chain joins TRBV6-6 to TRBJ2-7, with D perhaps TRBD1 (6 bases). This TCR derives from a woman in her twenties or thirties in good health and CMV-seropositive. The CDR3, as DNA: TGTGCCAGCAGTTATACAGGGTCCTACGAGCAGTACTTC. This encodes CASSYTGSYEQYF.